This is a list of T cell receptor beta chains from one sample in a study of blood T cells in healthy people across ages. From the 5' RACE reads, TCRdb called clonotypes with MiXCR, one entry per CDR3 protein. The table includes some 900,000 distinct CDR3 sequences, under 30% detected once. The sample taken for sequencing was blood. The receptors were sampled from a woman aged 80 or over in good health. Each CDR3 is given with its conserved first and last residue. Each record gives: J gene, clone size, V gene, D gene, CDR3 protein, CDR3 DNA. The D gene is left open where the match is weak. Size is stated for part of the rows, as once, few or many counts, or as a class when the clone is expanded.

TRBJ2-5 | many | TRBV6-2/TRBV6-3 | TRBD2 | CASSEIGRGAQETQYF | TGTGCCAGCAGTGAGATCGGGCGGGGGGCACAAGAGACCCAGTACTTC
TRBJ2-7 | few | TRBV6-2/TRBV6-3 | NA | CASRPTGYNEQYF | TGTGCCAGCAGGCCCACTGGCTACAATGAGCAGTACTTC
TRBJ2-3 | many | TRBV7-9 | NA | CASSPLIAAYTDTQYF | TGTGCCAGCAGCCCACTTATAGCGGCTTACACAGATACGCAGTATTTT
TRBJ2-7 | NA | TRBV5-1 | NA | CASSHMDGDYEQYF | TGCGCCAGCAGTCATATGGACGGAGACTACGAGCAGTACTTC
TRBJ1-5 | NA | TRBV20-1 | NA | CSATRLRDSNQPQHF | TGCAGTGCCACCCGGCTGAGGGATAGCAATCAGCCCCAGCATTTT
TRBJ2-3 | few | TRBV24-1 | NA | CATKAGSTDTQYF | TGTGCCACCAAGGCAGGAAGCACAGATACGCAGTATTTT
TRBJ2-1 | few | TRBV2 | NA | CASIYGESSYSEQFF | TGTGCCAGCATATACGGGGAGAGCTCCTACAGTGAGCAGTTCTTC
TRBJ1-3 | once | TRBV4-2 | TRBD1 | CASSQNRDRGNTIYF | TGTGCCAGCAGCCAAAACCGGGACAGGGGAAACACCATATATTTT
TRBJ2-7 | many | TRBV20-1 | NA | CSARDLTASSYEQYF | TGCAGTGCTAGAGATCTAACGGCCAGCTCCTACGAGCAGTACTTC
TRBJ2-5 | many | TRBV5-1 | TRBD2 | CASRLAGRQETQYF | TGCGCCAGCCGACTAGCGGGGCGCCAAGAGACCCAGTACTTC
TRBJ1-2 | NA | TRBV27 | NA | CASSLSEGPYGYTF | TGTGCCAGCAGTTTATCGGAGGGCCCCTATGGCTACACCTTC
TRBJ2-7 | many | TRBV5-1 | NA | CASSLDGGGAGYEQYF | TGCGCCAGCAGCTTGGATGGCGGAGGTGCGGGATACGAGCAGTACTTC
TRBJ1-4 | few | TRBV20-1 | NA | CSAAGMSNEKLFF | TGCAGTGCCGCAGGGATGTCTAATGAAAAACTGTTTTTT
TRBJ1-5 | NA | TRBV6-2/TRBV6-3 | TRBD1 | CASSRGTGESGNQPQHF | TGTGCCAGCAGCCGAGGGACAGGGGAATCGGGCAATCAGCCCCAGCATTTT
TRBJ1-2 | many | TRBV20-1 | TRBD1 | CSAADRANYGYTF | TGCAGTGCTGCCGACAGGGCAAACTATGGCTACACCTTC
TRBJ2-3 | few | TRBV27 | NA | CASRLSRELYF | TGTGCCAGCAGGTTATCCAGGGAGTTGTATTTT
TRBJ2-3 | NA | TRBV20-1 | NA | CSARVMAGRDTQYF | TGCAGTGCTAGAGTTATGGCGGGAAGGGATACGCAGTATTTT
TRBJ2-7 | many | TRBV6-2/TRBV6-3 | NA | CASSIVSGRSSYEQYF | TGTGCCAGCAGTATTGTCAGCGGCAGGAGCTCCTACGAGCAGTACTTC
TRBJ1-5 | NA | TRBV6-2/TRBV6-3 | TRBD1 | CASSHETGTAVNQPQHF | TGTGCCAGCAGTCACGAGACAGGGACCGCGGTCAATCAGCCCCAGCATTTT
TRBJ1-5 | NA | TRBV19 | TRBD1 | CASSIIRTGGGQPQHF | TGTGCCAGTAGTATAATCAGGACAGGGGGCGGTCAGCCCCAGCATTTT
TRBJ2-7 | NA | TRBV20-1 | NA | CSATHLRVSSYEQDF | TGCAGTGCTACCCACCTCCGGGTTTCCTCCTACGAGCAGGACTTC
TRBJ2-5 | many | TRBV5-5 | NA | CASSQAGTPALKTQYF | TGTGCCAGCAGCCAAGCCGGGACACCTGCTTTGAAGACCCAGTACTTC
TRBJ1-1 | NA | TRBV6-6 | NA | CASSFGGGTNTEAFF | TGTGCCAGCAGTTTCGGGGGGGGGACGAACACTGAAGCTTTCTTT
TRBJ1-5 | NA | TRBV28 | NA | CASRTPGAPNQPQHF | TGTGCCAGCAGAACCCCGGGGGCCCCCAATCAGCCCCAGCATTTT
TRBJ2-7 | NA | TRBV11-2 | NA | CASSPSSTRLSQYF | TGTGCCAGCAGCCCTAGTTCGACTAGATTGTCCCAGTACTTC
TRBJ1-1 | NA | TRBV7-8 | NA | CASSSNRAMNTEAFF | TGTGCCAGCAGCTCGAACAGGGCAATGAACACTGAAGCTTTCTTT
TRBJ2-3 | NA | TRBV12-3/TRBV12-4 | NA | CASSRGTDVQYF | TGTGCCAGCAGCCGGGGCACAGATGTGCAGTATTTT
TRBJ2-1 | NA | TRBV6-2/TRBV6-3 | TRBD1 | CASSRTGAAKGEQFF | TGTGCCAGCAGTCGGACAGGTGCGGCTAAGGGTGAGCAGTTCTTC
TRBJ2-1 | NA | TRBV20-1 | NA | CSASRTMYNEQFF | TGCAGTGCCTCACGGACTATGTACAATGAGCAGTTCTTC
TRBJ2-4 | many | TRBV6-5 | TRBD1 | CASSTAYPGRGYIQYF | TGTGCCAGCAGTACTGCATATCCGGGCAGGGGGTACATTCAGTACTTC
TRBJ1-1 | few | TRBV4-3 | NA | CASSQQGFTEAFF | TGCGCCAGCAGCCAGCAGGGTTTCACTGAAGCTTTCTTT
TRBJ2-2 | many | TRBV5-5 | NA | CASSYGHETNTGELFF | TGTGCCAGCAGCTACGGACACGAAACGAACACCGGGGAGCTGTTTTTT
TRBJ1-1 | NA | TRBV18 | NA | CASSLQEMNTEAFF | TGTGCCAGCTCGCTACAGGAGATGAACACTGAAGCTTTCTTT